The rows below give T cell receptor beta chains drawn from one sample of a study of blood T cell repertoires in COVID-19. Sequencing was performed with immunoSEQ multiplex PCR; in TCRdb, only in-frame clones are kept and a portion is missing. The repertoire holds around 190,000 clones, with roughly four fifths as singletons. The sample was peripheral blood. These receptors came from a woman between 65 and 79 years old with COVID-19, enrolled during active disease. The CDR3 runs from the conserved cysteine through the conserved F or W. D genes are given only for firm matches. Size is omitted from some rows. Given values are once, few, many or a class for expanded clones.

cdr3_nt cdr3_aa v_call clone_size d_call j_call
TGTGCCAGCAGCCAAGAAGGGGCAGGGGGGCGAGCCGGCTACACCTTC CASSQEGAGGRAGYTF TRBV3-1/TRBV3-2 . TRBD1 TRBJ1-2
TGTGCCAGCTCAATTCTAGCGGGAGACAATGAGCAGTTCTTC CASSILAGDNEQFF TRBV18 . TRBD2 TRBJ2-1
TGTGCCAGTAGCCCTATGGCGACCTTGGGGGGAGCTTTCTTT CASSPMATLGGAFF TRBV19 . . TRBJ1-1
TGTGCCAGCAGTTTTCGACAGGTTTATCAGCCCCAGCATTTT CASSFRQVYQPQHF TRBV28 . . TRBJ1-5
TGTGCCAGCAGCTTAGCCCCCACCATCAAAGCGGGGAGATCCTACAATGAGCAGTTCTTC CASSLAPTIKAGRSYNEQFF TRBV7-2 . TRBD2 TRBJ2-1
TGTGCCAGCAGCTTAGGACAGGGGGGTGGGAGCAATCAGCCCCAGCATTTT CASSLGQGGGSNQPQHF TRBV7-2 few TRBD1 TRBJ1-5
TGCGCCAGCAGCCCTCCTAAGGGGCAGATGATGCAGTACTTC CASSPPKGQMMQYF TRBV4-3 few . TRBJ2-7
TGTGCCAGCAGTTCGCAAGCGGACACCATATATTTT CASSSQADTIYF TRBV6-6 . . TRBJ1-3
TGTGCCAGCACCTTTAGCGGGAGGGCCTTAGATGAGCAGTTCTTC CASTFSGRALDEQFF TRBV11-2 . TRBD2 TRBJ2-1
TGCGCCAGCAGCACCGGGAGGCTCTCCTACAATGAGCAGTTCTTC CASSTGRLSYNEQFF TRBV5-1 . TRBD2 TRBJ2-1
TGTGCCAGCAGCTTACCGGTCAGCGGCCGCCTTAGCAATCAGCCCCAGCATTTT CASSLPVSGRLSNQPQHF TRBV2 once . TRBJ1-5
TGTGCCAGCAGCGTAGCCCGGACAGGGGCGAACACTGAAGCTTTCTTT CASSVARTGANTEAFF TRBV9 . TRBD1 TRBJ1-1
TGTGCCAGCAGCCAAGTAGCGGGAGCGGGTTACAATGAGCAGTTCTTC CASSQVAGAGYNEQFF TRBV7-3 . TRBD2 TRBJ2-1
TGCGCCAGCAGCTCAACGGAAAGGGACAAGACGTATGGCTACACCTTC CASSSTERDKTYGYTF TRBV5-1 . . TRBJ1-2
TGCGCCAGCAGCTTACCTATCGGGGATACGCAGTATTTT CASSLPIGDTQYF TRBV5-1 . . TRBJ2-3
TGTGCCAGCAGCTTAGTCCTTAGGGGGTACCAGCCCCAGCATTTT CASSLVLRGYQPQHF TRBV7-2 once . TRBJ1-5